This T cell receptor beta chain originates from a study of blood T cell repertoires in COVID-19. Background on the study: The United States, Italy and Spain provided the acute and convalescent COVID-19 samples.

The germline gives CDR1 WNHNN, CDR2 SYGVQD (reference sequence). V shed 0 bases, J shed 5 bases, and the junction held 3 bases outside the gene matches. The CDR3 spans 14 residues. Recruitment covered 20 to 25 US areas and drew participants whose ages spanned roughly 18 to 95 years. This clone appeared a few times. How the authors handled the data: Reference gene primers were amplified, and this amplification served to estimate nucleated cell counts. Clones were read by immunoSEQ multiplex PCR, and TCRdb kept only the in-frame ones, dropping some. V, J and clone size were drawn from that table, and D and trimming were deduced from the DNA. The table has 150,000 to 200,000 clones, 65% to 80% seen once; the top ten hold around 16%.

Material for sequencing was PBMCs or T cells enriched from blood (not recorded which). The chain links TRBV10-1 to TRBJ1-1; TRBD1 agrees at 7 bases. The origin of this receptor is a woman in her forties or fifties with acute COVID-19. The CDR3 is CASSESTGMTEAFF. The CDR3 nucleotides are TGCGCCAGCAGTGAGTCGACAGGGATGACTGAAGCTTTCTTT.